Presented here are 19 T cell receptor beta chains from one specimen sequenced in a study of blood T cell repertoires in COVID-19. The method was immunoSEQ multiplex PCR; TCRdb's version includes in-frame clones alone and lacks a portion of them. The repertoire includes about 130,000 clones, less than 90% of them detected once, and 1.9% sits in the top ten. The material sequenced was peripheral blood. The receptor set was obtained from a man aged 65-85 years with acute or convalescent COVID-19.

J is TRBJ1-1 and V is TRBV12-5; D unresolved. Germline V gives CDR1 LGHNT, CDR2 FRNRAP. V gave up 3 bases and J gave up 2 bases, with 4 bases separating them. The CDR3 runs to 12 residues. CDR3 sequence (DNA): TGTGCTAGTGGTTTCTCTAACACTGAAGCTTTCTTT. Its translation is CASGFSNTEAFF.

J is TRBJ2-7 and V is TRBV6-6, with a possible D match to TRBD1 (6 bases). Deletions cut 5 bases from V and 0 bases from J, with 14 bases between. The CDR3 spans 15 residues. Per germline, CDR1 MNHNY and CDR2 SVGAGI (reference sequence). This CDR3 reads CASSPDRISSYEQYF. The DNA for the CDR3 is TGTGCCAGCAGTCCAGACAGGATTAGCTCCTACGAGCAGTACTTC.

The V gene is TRBV6-1, the J gene TRBJ2-5; unclear D gene. This CDR3 spans 15 amino acids. V was clipped by 3 bases and J by 5 bases, with 16 bases between them. The germline V gene has CDR1 MNHNS and CDR2 SASEGT. The DNA of the CDR3 is TGTGCCAGCAGTGATATAGTTCCGGCGGAGGAGACCCAGTACTTC. Translation gives CASSDIVPAEETQYF.

J is TRBJ2-1 and V is TRBV28, with D unresolved. Germline loops: CDR1 MDHEN, CDR2 SYDVKM. V was pared by 0 bases and J by 0 bases, with 3 bases between. This CDR3 region has 14 residues. The CDR3 region is CASSLWSSYNEQFF. In DNA form, the CDR3 reads TGTGCCAGCAGTTTATGGAGCTCCTACAATGAGCAGTTCTTC.

The chain joins TRBV19 to TRBJ2-7; 8 bases line up with TRBD1. CDR1 is LNHDA and CDR2 is SQIVND in the germline V gene (reference sequence). The CDR3 has 15 residues. After removal of 3 bases from V and 2 bases from J, the junction contained 6 bases not matched to a gene. The CDR3 reads CASSIRQGSAYEQYF. The CDR3 nucleotides are TGTGCCAGTAGTATCCGACAGGGGTCGGCCTACGAGCAGTACTTC.

V usage is TRBV27 and J usage is TRBJ2-7; tentative D call: TRBD2 (6 bases). V gave up 5 bases and J gave up 6 bases, with 14 bases separating them. This CDR3 has 13 residues. Per the germline V gene, CDR1 is MNHEY and CDR2 is SMNVEV (reference sequence). This chain's CDR3 is CASSRRAGGEQYF. Here the CDR3 DNA reads TGTGCCAGCAGTAGAAGGGCCGGGGGCGAGCAGTACTTC.

The V and J genes are TRBV5-8 and TRBJ2-5, with D unclear. V lost 0 bases and J 0 bases, leaving 9 bases between the germline ends. From germline, CDR1 is SGHTS and CDR2 YDEGEE. The CDR3 loop spans 15 amino acids. The CDR3 DNA reads as TGTGCCAGCAGCTTGGGCCCGGGTAACCAAGAGACCCAGTACTTC. Encoded protein: CASSLGPGNQETQYF.

The chain is built from TRBV15 and TRBJ2-7; D might be TRBD1 (6 bases). V was trimmed by 0 bases and J by 5 bases, leaving 14 bases between them. This CDR3 has 15 residues. Germline V gene data show CDR1 as LNHNV and CDR2 as YYDKDF (reference sequence). The CDR3 DNA reads as TGTGCCACCAGCAGAGAGCAGGGGTCCTTCGACGAGCAGTACTTC. As protein: CATSREQGSFDEQYF.

The gene calls are TRBV18 and TRBJ1-2; TRBD1 matches 8 bases. Germline assignment: CDR1 KGHSH and CDR2 LQKENI. CDR3 size: 11 residues. After removal of 3 bases from V and 14 bases from J, the junction contained 5 bases not matched to a gene. In nucleotides, the CDR3 is TGTGCCAGCTCACCGCCGGGACAGGCTACCTTC. It codes for CASSPPGQATF.

The V and J genes are TRBV5-4 and TRBJ1-2; possibly TRBD1 for D (6 bases). The V end lost 4 bases, the J end lost 7 bases, and 14 bases lay between the germline ends. Germline V gene lookup returns CDR1 SGHNT and CDR2 YYREEE (reference sequence). The CDR3 is 13 residues long. The CDR3 DNA reads as TGTGCCAGCAGCCCCCAGGGGTCGCGTGGCTACACCTTC. Protein sequence: CASSPQGSRGYTF.

The chain combines TRBV28 with TRBJ2-3, with TRBD1 as a possible D gene (6 bases). Germline V gene sequence: CDR1 MDHEN, CDR2 SYDVKM. Trimming took off 4 bases at V and 3 bases at J, with 14 bases between the two ends. The CDR3 totals 15 residues. CDR3 sequence reads: CASSSPGTPTDTQYF. CDR3 nucleotide sequence: TGTGCCAGCAGTTCCCCGGGGACACCAACAGATACGCAGTATTTT.

The rearrangement joins TRBV19 to TRBJ2-2; maybe TRBD1 (5 bases). The CDR3 extends over 15 amino acids. V was pared by 7 bases and J by 5 bases, with 17 bases between. CDR1 is LNHDA and CDR2 is SQIVND in the germline V gene (reference sequence). In nucleotides, the CDR3 is TGTGCCAGTAACCCCAGCAGGGCGAGGACCGGGGAGCTGTTTTTT. Its translation is CASNPSRARTGELFF.

The V call is TRBV6-6, the J call TRBJ1-2; perhaps TRBD1 as D (6 bases). V lost 7 bases, J lost 2 bases, and 8 bases lay in between. This CDR3 comprises 12 residues. CDR1 MNHNY and CDR2 SVGAGI come from the germline V gene (reference sequence). The CDR3 bases are TGTGCCAGCAAAGACAGGAACTATGGCTACACCTTC. As protein: CASKDRNYGYTF.

The rearrangement joins TRBV7-2 to TRBJ2-3, with D uncertain. The V gene's germline CDR1 is SGHTA and CDR2 FQGNSA. V lost 3 bases to trimming and J lost 5 bases, with 3 bases between them. The CDR3 spans 11 residues. This CDR3 reads CASSFRDTQYF. CDR3 DNA sequence: TGTGCCAGCAGCTTTAGAGATACGCAGTATTTT. The full variable domain, its missing parts supplied by reference TRBV7-2 and TRBJ2-3, is GAGVSQSPSNKVTEKGKDVELRCDPISGHTALYWYRQSLGQGLEFLIYFQGNSAPDKSGLPSDRFSAERTGGSVSTLTIQRTQQEDSAVYLCASSFRDTQYFGPGTRLTVL.

The gene calls are TRBV4-1 and TRBJ2-2, with D possibly being TRBD1 (7 bases). The germline V and J ends were trimmed by 4 bases and 5 bases, with 20 bases remaining between them. The CDR3 runs to 17 residues. Germline CDR1 and CDR2: MGHRA and YSYEKL. The CDR3: CASSPPGGGGTTGELFF. The DNA of the CDR3 is TGCGCCAGCAGCCCCCCCGGAGGGGGCGGAACAACCGGGGAGCTGTTTTTT.

V is TRBV3-1 (or the pseudogene TRBV3-2) and J is TRBJ2-3, with 7 bases fitting TRBD2. This CDR3 spans 16 amino acids. Germline loops: CDR1 LGHDT, CDR2 YNNKEL (reference sequence). Germline trimming cut 6 bases from V and 4 bases from J; bases unmatched to any gene: 13. The CDR3 DNA sequence: TGTGCCAGCAGGCCCGGAGGAGCGGGGCCAGCAGATACGCAGTATTTT. Encoded protein: CASRPGGAGPADTQYF.

This rearrangement joins TRBV19 to TRBJ1-5, with 11 bases identical to TRBD1. After removal of 7 bases from V and 6 bases from J, the junction contained 11 bases not matched to a gene. Germline CDR1 reads LNHDA; CDR2 reads SQIVND (reference sequence). This CDR3 region has 16 residues. The CDR3, as DNA: TGTGCCAGTACCGAAGGACAGGGGGCGGCGGGTCAGCCCCAGCATTTT. Protein product: CASTEGQGAAGQPQHF. The whole variable domain, remainder taken from reference TRBV19 and TRBJ1-5, is DGGITQSPKYLFRKEGQNVTLSCEQNLNHDAMYWYRQDPGQGLRLIYYSQIVNDFQKGDIAEGYSVSREKKESFPLTVTSAQKNPTAFYLCASTEGQGAAGQPQHFGDGTRLSIL.

The chain is built from TRBV27 and TRBJ2-2; 9 bases are shared with TRBD1. Looked up from germline, CDR1 is MNHEY and CDR2 is SMNVEV (reference sequence). The CDR3 length is 13 residues. With 6 bases clipped from V and 6 bases from J, the junction kept 2 bases outside the gene matches. This CDR3 is CASRRDRAGELFF. The CDR3 DNA reads TGTGCCAGCAGAAGGGACAGGGCCGGGGAGCTGTTTTTT.

V gene TRBV10-3 combines with J gene TRBJ1-1; D may be TRBD1 (5 bases). Germline CDR1 and CDR2: ENHRY and SYGVKD. This CDR3 spans 12 amino acids. Trimming removed 6 bases at V and 1 base at J, with 6 bases between. Here the CDR3 reads CAIRGPNTEAFF. The CDR3 nucleotides read TGTGCCATCAGGGGGCCGAACACTGAAGCTTTCTTT.